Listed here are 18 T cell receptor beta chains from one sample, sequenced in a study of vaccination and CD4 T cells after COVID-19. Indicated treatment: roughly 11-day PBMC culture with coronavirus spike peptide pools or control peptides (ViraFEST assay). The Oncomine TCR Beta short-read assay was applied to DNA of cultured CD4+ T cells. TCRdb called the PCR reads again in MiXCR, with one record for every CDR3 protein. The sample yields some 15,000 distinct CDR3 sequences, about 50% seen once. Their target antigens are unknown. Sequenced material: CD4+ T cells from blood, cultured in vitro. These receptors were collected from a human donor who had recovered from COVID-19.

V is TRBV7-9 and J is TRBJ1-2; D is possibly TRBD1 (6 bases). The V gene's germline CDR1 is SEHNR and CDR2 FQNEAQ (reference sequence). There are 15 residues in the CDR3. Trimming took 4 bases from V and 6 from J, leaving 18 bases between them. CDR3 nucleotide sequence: TGTGCCAGCAGCTCCGGAGGACAGAGACTCGATGGCTACACCTTC. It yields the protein CASSSGGQRLDGYTF.

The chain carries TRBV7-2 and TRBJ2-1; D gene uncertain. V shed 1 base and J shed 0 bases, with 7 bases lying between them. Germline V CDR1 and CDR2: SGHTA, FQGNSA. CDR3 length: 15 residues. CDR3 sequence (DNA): TGTGCCAGCAGCTTAGGTCCGGGCTCCTACAATGAGCAGTTCTTC. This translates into CASSLGPGSYNEQFF. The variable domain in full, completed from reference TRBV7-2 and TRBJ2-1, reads GAGVSQSPSNKVTEKGKDVELRCDPISGHTALYWYRQSLGQGLEFLIYFQGNSAPDKSGLPSDRFSAERTGGSVSTLTIQRTQQEDSAVYLCASSLGPGSYNEQFFGPGTRLTVL.

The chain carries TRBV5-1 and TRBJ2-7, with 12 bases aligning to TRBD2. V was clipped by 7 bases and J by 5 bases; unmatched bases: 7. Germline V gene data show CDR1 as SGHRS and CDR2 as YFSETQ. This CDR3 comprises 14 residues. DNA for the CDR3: TGCGCCAGCGGGAAGACTAGCGGGAGACACGAGCAGTACTTC. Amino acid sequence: CASGKTSGRHEQYF.

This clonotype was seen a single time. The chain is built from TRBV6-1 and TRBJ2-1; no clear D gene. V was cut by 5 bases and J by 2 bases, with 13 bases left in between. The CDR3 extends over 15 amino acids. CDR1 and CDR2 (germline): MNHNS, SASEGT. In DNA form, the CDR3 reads TGTGCCAGCAGTCATCGACTTGGAACCTACAATGAGCAGTTCTTC. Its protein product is CASSHRLGTYNEQFF.

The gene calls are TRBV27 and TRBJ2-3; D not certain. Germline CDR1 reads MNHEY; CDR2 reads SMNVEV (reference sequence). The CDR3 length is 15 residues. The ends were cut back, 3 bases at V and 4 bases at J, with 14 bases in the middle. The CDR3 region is CASSLRLLHADTQYF. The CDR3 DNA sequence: TGTGCCAGCAGTTTGCGGCTTTTACACGCAGATACGCAGTATTTT.

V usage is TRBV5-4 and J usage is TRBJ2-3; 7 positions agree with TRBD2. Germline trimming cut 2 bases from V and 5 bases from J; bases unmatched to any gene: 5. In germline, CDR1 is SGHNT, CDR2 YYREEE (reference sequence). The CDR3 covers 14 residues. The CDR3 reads CASSFRGSGDTQYF. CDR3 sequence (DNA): TGTGCCAGCAGCTTTCGCGGGAGCGGAGATACGCAGTATTTT.

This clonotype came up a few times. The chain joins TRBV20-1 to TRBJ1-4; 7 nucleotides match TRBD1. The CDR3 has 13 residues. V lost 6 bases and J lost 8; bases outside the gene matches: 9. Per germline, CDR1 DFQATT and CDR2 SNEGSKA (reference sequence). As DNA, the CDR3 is TGCAGTGCAAAACAGGGGAGTGGCGAAAAACTGTTTTTT. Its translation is CSAKQGSGEKLFF.

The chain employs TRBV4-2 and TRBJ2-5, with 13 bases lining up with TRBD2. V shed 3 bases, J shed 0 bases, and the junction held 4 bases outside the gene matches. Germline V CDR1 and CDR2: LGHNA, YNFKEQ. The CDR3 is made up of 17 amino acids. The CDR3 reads CASSQKGTSGNQETQYF. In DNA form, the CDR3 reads TGTGCCAGCAGCCAGAAGGGGACTAGCGGGAACCAAGAGACCCAGTACTTC.

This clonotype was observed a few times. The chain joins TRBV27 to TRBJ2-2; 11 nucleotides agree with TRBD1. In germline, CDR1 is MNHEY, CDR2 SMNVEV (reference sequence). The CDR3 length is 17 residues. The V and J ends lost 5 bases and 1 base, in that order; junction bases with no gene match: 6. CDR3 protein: CASSARTGGKNTGELFF. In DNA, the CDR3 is TGTGCCAGCAGTGCCCGGACAGGGGGCAAGAACACCGGGGAGCTGTTTTTT.

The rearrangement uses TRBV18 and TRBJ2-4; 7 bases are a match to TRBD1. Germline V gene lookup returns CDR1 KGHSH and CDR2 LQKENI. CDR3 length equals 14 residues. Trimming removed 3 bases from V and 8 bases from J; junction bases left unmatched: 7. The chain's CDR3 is CASSPQTGSDIQYF. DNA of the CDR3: TGTGCCAGCTCACCTCAGACAGGGTCGGACATTCAGTACTTC.

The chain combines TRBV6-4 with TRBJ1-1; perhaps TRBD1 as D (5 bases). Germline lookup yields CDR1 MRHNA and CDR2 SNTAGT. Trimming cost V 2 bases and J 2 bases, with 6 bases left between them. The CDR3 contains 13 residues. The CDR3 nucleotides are TGTGCCAGCAGTGACCGGGACAACACTGAAGCTTTCTTT. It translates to CASSDRDNTEAFF.

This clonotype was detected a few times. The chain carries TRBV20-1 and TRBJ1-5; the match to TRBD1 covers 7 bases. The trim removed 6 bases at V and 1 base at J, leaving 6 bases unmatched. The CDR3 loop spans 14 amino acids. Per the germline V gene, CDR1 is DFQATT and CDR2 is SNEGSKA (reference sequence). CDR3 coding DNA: TGCAGTGCAGTAAACAGGGGCAGCAATCAGCCCCAGCATTTT. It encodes CSAVNRGSNQPQHF.

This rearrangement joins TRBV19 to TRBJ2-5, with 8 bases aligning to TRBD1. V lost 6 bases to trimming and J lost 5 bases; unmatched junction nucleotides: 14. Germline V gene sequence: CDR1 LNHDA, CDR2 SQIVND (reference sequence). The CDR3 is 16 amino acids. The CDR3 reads CASSKPSGGGKETQYF. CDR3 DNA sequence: TGTGCCAGTAGCAAACCCTCAGGGGGCGGAAAGGAGACCCAGTACTTC.

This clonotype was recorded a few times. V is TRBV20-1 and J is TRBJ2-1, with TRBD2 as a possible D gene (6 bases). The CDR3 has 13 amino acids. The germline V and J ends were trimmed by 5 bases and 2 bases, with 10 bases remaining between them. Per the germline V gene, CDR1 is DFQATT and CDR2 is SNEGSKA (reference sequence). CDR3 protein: CSAFTGAYNEQFF. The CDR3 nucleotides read TGCAGTGCTTTCACGGGGGCCTACAATGAGCAGTTCTTC.

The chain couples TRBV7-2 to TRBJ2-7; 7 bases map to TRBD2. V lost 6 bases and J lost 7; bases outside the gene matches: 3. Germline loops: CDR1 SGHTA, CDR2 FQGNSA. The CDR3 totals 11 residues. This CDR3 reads CASRGRGEQYF. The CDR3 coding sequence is TGTGCCAGCAGGGGGAGGGGAGAGCAGTACTTC. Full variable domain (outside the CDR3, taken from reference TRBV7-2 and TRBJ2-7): GAGVSQSPSNKVTEKGKDVELRCDPISGHTALYWYRQSLGQGLEFLIYFQGNSAPDKSGLPSDRFSAERTGGSVSTLTIQRTQQEDSAVYLCASRGRGEQYFGPGTRLTVT.

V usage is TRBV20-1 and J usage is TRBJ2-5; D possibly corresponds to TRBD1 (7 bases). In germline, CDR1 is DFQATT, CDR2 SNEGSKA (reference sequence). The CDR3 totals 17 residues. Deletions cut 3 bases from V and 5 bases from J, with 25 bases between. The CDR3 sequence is CSARRQGPTSLGETQYF. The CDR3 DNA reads TGCAGTGCTAGGAGACAGGGACCGACTAGTCTTGGGGAGACCCAGTACTTC.

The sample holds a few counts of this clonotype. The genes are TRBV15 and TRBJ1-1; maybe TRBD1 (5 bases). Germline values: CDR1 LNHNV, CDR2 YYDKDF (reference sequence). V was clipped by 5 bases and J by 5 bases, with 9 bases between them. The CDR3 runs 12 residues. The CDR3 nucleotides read TGTGCCACCAGCCGCCGGGGGACTGAAGCTTTCTTT. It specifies CATSRRGTEAFF.

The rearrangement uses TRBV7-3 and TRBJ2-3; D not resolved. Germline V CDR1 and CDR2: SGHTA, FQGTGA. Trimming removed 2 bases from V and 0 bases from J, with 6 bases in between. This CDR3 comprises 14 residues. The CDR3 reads CASSLAQSTDTQYF. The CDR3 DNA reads TGTGCCAGCAGCTTAGCCCAGAGCACAGATACGCAGTATTTT.